The 10 T cell receptor beta chains below were found in one sample sequenced in a study of CD8 T cells in Susac syndrome. About 0.5 to 1 ug RNA was reverse transcribed with random hexamers. MiXCR, applied by TCRdb to the immunoSEQ multiplex PCR reads, yields one record per CDR3 protein. The sample lists 150,000 to 200,000 distinct CDR3 sequences, just under 95% occurring once. Sequencing was done on a sample of CD4+ T cells from PBMCs. These receptors all come from a human donor with Susac syndrome.

This clonotype has a single count. This chain links TRBV2 with TRBJ2-2; no reliable D call. The CDR3 covers 13 residues. Between the trimmed V and J ends, which lost 3 bases and 7 bases, there was a span of 9 bases. CDR1 and CDR2 from the germline V gene are SNHLY and FYNNEI. The CDR3 reads CASSDSQHGELFF. The CDR3 DNA is TGTGCCAGCAGTGATAGTCAGCACGGGGAGCTGTTTTTT. The complete variable domain, with remaining parts taken from reference TRBV2 and TRBJ2-2, reads EPEVTQTPSHQVTQMGQEVILRCVPISNHLYFYWYRQILGQKVEFLVSFYNNEISEKSEIFDDQFSVERPDGSNFTLKIRSTKLEDSAMYFCASSDSQHGELFFGEGSRLTVL.

The rearrangement joins TRBV20-1 to TRBJ1-4; D might be TRBD1 (5 bases). The CDR3 contains 13 residues. Looked up from germline, CDR1 is DFQATT and CDR2 is SNEGSKA (reference sequence). V dropped 8 bases and J dropped 4 bases, with 14 bases sitting between them. DNA for the CDR3: TGCAGTATCAGAGGGACGGGTAATGAAAAACTGTTTTTT. Protein: CSIRGTGNEKLFF.

The gene calls are TRBV23-1 and TRBJ2-3; 9 bases agree with TRBD1. TRBV23-1 is treated as an ORF (open reading frame) with a function not yet certain. V dropped 8 bases and J dropped 6; count of bases not matched to a gene: 15. This CDR3 is built from 16 residues. The CDR3 sequence is CASAFRDRVLSDTQYF. CDR3 DNA sequence: TGCGCCAGCGCCTTCCGGGACAGGGTTTTATCGGATACGCAGTATTTT.

The chain recombines TRBV7-9 with TRBJ2-5, with TRBD2 matching 9 bases. Losses at the gene ends were 5 bases for V and 1 base for J; bases not matched to a gene: 8. The CDR3 totals 16 residues. CDR1 SEHNR and CDR2 FQNEAQ come from the germline V gene (reference sequence). The CDR3 nucleotides read TGTGCCAGCAGCCCCCCTAGCGGGGCCGTCCAAGAGACCCAGTACTTC. This encodes CASSPPSGAVQETQYF.

The chain links TRBV29-1 to TRBJ1-4, with TRBD1 matching over 8 bases. The CDR3 is 13 residues long. V was clipped by 5 bases and J by 3 bases; unmatched bases: 2. Germline CDR1 is SQVTM and CDR2 is ANQGSEA. DNA of the CDR3: TGCAGCGTTTCGACAGGGGCTAATGAAAAACTGTTTTTT. The encoded protein is CSVSTGANEKLFF.

In its sample, this clonotype was seen once. The gene calls are TRBV20-1 and TRBJ1-1; perhaps TRBD1 as D (6 bases). Per germline, CDR1 DFQATT and CDR2 SNEGSKA (reference sequence). The CDR3 spans 13 residues. V shed 4 bases and J shed 3 bases, with 12 bases lying between them. For the CDR3, the DNA is TGCAGTGCTACGCAGGGGAGGGACACTGAAGCTTTCTTT. Translation gives CSATQGRDTEAFF.

This clonotype was observed a single time. V is TRBV3-1 and J is TRBJ1-1; D remains ambiguous. The CDR3 has 14 amino acids. The germline gives CDR1 LGHDT, CDR2 YNNKEL (reference sequence). V was clipped by 1 base and J by 5 bases, with 11 bases between them. The CDR3 sequence is CASSQVTVGTEAFF. CDR3 sequence (DNA): TGTGCCAGCAGCCAAGTGACGGTGGGGACTGAAGCTTTCTTT.

This sequence joins TRBV5-4 and TRBJ2-3, with 7 bases that match TRBD1. The germline V gene encodes CDR1 SGHNT and CDR2 YYREEE (reference sequence). The CDR3 is made up of 13 amino acids. V lost 4 bases and J lost 6; bases outside the gene matches: 5. DNA of the CDR3: TGTGCCAGCAGCGGCTGGACAGGCGATACGCAGTATTTT. It codes for CASSGWTGDTQYF.

The chain couples TRBV12-3 or TRBV12-4 to TRBJ1-5; a weak D match, TRBD1 (5 bases). This CDR3 contains 12 residues. The V gene lost 5 bases and the J gene lost 6 bases, with 8 bases spanning the gap. The CDR3 coding sequence is TGTGCCAGCAGTAACGGGGCTCAGCCCCAGCATTTT. Its protein product is CASSNGAQPQHF.

The chain couples TRBV20-1 to TRBJ2-7, with D possibly being TRBD2 (6 bases). The CDR3 runs 13 residues. CDR1 DFQATT and CDR2 SNEGSKA come from the germline V gene (reference sequence). The V and J ends lost 1 base and 5 bases respectively, with 12 bases between them. CDR3 coding DNA: TGCAGTGCTAGAGTGGAGGGTCCCAACGAGCAGTACTTC. Its protein product is CSARVEGPNEQYF.